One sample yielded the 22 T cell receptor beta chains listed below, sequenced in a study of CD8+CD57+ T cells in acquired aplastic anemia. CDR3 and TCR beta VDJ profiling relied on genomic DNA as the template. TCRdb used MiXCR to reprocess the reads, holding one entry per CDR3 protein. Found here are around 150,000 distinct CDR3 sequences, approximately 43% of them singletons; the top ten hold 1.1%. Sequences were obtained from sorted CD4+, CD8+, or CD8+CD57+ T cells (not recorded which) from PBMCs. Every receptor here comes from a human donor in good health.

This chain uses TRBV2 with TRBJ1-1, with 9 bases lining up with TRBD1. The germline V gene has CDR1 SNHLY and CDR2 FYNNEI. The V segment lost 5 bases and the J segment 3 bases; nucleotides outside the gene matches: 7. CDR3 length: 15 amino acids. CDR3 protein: CASSQRRTGDTEAFF. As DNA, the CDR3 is TGTGCCAGCAGTCAGAGAAGGACAGGGGACACTGAAGCTTTCTTT.

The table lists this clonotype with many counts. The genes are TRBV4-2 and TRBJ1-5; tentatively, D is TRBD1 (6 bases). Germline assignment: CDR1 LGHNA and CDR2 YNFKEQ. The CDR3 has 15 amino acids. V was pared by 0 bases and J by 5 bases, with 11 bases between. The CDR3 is CASSQEGGGDQPQHF. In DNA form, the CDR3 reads TGTGCCAGCAGCCAAGAAGGAGGGGGTGATCAGCCCCAGCATTTT.

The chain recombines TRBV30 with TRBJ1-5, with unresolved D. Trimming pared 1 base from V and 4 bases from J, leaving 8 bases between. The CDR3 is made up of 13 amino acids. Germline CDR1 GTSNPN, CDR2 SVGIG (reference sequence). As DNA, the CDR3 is TGTGCCTGGAGTGAACAGCAGAATCAGCCCCAGCATTTT. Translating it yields CAWSEQQNQPQHF.

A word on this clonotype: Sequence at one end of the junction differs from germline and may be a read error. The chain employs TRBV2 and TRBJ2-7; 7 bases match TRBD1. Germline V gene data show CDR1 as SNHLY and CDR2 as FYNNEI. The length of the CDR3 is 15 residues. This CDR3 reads CTSSVPGQTPYEQYF. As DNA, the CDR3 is TGTACCAGCAGTGTGCCGGGACAGACCCCCTACGAGCAGTACTTC.

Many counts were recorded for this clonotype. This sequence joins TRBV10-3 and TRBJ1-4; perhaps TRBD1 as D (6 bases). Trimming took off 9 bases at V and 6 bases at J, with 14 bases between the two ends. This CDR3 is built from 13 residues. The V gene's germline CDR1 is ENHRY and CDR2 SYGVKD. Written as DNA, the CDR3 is TGTGCCATTGGCAGACAGGAAGATGAAAAACTGTTTTTT. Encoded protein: CAIGRQEDEKLFF.

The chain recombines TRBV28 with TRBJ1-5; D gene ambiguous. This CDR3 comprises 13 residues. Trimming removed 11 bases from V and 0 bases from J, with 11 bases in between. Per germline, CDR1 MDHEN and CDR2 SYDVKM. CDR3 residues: CAGYGGSNQPQHF. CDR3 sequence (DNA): TGTGCCGGCTACGGAGGTAGCAATCAGCCCCAGCATTTT.

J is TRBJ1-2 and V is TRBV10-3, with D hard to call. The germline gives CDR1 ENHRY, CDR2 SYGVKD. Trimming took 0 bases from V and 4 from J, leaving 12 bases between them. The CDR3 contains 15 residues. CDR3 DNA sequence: TGTGCCATCAGTGAGTCGGCAGCTTACTTCTATGGCTACACCTTC. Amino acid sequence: CAISESAAYFYGYTF.

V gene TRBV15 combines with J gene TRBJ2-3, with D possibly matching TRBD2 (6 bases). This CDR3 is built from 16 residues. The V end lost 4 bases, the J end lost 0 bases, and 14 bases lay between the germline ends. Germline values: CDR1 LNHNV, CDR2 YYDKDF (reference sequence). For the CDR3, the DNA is TGTGCCACCAGCAAAAACTTCGCGGGAAGCACAGATACGCAGTATTTT. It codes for CATSKNFAGSTDTQYF.

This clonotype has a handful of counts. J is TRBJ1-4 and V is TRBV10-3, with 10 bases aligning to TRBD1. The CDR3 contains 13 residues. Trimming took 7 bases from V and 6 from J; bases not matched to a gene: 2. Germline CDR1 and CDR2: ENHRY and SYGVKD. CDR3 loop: CAIKGTGDEKLFF. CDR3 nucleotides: TGTGCCATCAAAGGGACAGGGGATGAAAAACTGTTTTTT.

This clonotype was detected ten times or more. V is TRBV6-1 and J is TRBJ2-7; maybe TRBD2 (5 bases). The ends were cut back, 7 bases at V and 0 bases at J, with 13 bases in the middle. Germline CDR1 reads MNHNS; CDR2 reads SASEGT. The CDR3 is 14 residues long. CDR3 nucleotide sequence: TGTGCCAGCAATAGCGTCTCCAGCTCCTACGAGCAGTACTTC. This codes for CASNSVSSSYEQYF.

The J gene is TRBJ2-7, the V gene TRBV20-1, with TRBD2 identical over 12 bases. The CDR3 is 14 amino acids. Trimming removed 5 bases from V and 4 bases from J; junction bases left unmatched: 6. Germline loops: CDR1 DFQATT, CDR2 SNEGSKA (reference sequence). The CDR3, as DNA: TGCAGTGCTTACGGACTAGCGGGGCAATACGAGCAGTACTTC. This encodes CSAYGLAGQYEQYF.

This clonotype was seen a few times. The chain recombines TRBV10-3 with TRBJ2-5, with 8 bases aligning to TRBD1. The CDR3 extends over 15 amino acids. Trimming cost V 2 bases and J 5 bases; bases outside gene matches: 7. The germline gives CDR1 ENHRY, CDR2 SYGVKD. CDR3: CAISEGQGARETQYF. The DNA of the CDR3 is TGTGCCATCAGTGAGGGGCAGGGGGCACGGGAGACCCAGTACTTC.

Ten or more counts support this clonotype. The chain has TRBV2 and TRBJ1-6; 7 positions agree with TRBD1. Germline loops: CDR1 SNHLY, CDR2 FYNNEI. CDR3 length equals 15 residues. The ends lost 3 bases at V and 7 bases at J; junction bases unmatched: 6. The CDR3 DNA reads TGTGCCAGCAGTGAGGAGCAGGGGGTCAATTCACCCCTCCACTTT. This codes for CASSEEQGVNSPLHF.

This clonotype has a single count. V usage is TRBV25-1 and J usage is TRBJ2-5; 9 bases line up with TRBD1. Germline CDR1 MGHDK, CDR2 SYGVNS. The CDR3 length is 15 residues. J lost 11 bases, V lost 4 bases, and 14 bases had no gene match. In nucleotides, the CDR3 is TGTGCCAGCAGTGTAGAGGGTGGGGGACAGGGCTCGCAGTACTTC. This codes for CASSVEGGGQGSQYF.

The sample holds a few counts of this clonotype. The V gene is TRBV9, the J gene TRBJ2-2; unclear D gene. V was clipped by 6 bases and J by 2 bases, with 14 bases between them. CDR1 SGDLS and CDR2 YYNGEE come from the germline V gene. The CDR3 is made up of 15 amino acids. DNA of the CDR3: TGTGCCAGCACGAGAATAGACACAAACACCGGGGAGCTGTTTTTT. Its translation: CASTRIDTNTGELFF.

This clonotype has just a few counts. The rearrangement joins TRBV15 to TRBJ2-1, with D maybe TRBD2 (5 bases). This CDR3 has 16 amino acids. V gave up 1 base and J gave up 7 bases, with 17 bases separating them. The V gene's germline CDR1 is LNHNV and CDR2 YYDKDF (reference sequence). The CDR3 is CATSRVPSSMLNEQFF. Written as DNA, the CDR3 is TGTGCCACCAGCAGAGTTCCTAGCTCGATGTTGAATGAGCAGTTCTTC. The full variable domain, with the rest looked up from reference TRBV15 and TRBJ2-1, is DAMVIQNPRYQVTQFGKPVTLSCSQTLNHNVMYWYQQKSSQAPKLLFHYYDKDFNNEADTPDNFQSRRPNTSFCFLDIRSPGLGDTAMYLCATSRVPSSMLNEQFFGPGTRLTVL.

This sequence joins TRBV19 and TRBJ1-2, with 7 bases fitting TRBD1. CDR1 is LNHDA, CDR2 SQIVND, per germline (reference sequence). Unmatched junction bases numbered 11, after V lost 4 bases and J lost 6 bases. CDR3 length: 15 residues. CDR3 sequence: CASSNTGVGSNGYTF. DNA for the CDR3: TGTGCCAGTAGTAACACAGGGGTTGGATCCAATGGCTACACCTTC.

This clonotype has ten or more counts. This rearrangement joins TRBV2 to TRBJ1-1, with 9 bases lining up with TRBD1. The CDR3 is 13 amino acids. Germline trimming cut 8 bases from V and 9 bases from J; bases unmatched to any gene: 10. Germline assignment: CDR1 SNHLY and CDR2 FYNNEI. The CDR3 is CASSGTGTWKAFF. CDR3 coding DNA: TGTGCCAGCTCCGGGACAGGGACTTGGAAAGCTTTCTTT.

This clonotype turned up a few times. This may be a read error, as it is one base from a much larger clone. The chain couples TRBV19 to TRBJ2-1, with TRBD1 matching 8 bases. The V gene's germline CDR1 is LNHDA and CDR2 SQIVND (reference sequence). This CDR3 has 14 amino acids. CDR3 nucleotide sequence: TGTGCCAGTACAGGGGGCGCGTCCTACAATGAGCAGTTATTC. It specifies CASTGGASYNEQLF.

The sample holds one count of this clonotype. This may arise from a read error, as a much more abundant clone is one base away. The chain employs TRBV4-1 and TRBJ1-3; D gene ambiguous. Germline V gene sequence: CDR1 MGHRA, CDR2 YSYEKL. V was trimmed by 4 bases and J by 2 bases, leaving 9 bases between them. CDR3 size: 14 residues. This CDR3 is CASSRQVTGNTIYF. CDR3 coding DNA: TGCGCCAGCAGCCGTCAGGTGACTGGAAACACCATATATTTT.

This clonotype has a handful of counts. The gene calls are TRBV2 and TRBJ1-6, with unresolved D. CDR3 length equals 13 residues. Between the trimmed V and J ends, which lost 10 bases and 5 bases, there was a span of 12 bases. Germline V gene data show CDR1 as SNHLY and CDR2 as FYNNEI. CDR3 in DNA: TGTGCCATAGGCCCTAGTAATAATTCACCCCTCCACTTT. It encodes CAIGPSNNSPLHF.

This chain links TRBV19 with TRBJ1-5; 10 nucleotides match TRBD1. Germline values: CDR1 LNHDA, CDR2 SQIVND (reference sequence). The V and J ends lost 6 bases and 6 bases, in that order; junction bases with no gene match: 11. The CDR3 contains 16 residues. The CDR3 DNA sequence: TGTGCCAGTAGCCGCCAAGGACAGGGGGGGGGTCAGCCCCAGCATTTT. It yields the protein CASSRQGQGGGQPQHF.